Listed below are T cell receptor beta chains from one sample, sequenced in a study of OX40 agonist ivuxolimab in advanced cancers. Data came from immunoSEQ multiplex PCR; TCRdb stores just in-frame clones and leaves some out. Found here are about 48,000 clones, around 90% of them singletons; the top ten hold 6.5% to 7.5%. The source material was CD4+ or CD8+ T cells sorted from blood, sampled in a trial of the OX40 agonist ivuxolimab. Receptor source: an adult with an advanced solid tumor such as melanoma, head and neck, liver or kidney cancer. The CDR3 runs from the conserved cysteine through the conserved F or W. Fields, in order: clone size, CDR3 length, V gene, J gene, D gene, CDR3 protein, CDR3 DNA. A D gene is named only where the DNA matches it firmly. Clone size, where shown, is once, few, many, or a class for clones that have expanded.

abundance: .; len: 15; v_gene: TRBV19; j_gene: TRBJ1-4; d_gene: .; CDR3aa: CASRTGLATNEKLFF; CDR3nt: TGTGCCAGTAGGACAGGATTGGCAACTAATGAAAAACTGTTTTTT
abundance: .; len: 13; v_gene: TRBV13; j_gene: TRBJ2-1; d_gene: .; CDR3aa: CASSLGRLPEQFF; CDR3nt: TGTGCCAGCAGCTTAGGCCGGTTACCTGAGCAGTTCTTC
abundance: .; len: 14; v_gene: TRBV4-1; j_gene: TRBJ1-5; d_gene: .; CDR3aa: CASSQAIEGQPQHF; CDR3nt: TGCGCCAGCAGCCAAGCAATCGAGGGTCAGCCCCAGCATTTT
abundance: .; len: 14; v_gene: TRBV2; j_gene: TRBJ2-1; d_gene: TRBD2; CDR3aa: CASMGGSSYNEQFF; CDR3nt: TGTGCCAGCATGGGCGGGAGCTCCTACAATGAGCAGTTCTTC
abundance: .; len: 15; v_gene: TRBV5-5; j_gene: TRBJ2-2; d_gene: .; CDR3aa: CASSSEGGNTGELFF; CDR3nt: TGTGCCAGCAGCTCTGAGGGGGGGAACACCGGGGAGCTGTTTTTT
abundance: .; len: 16; v_gene: TRBV7-8; j_gene: TRBJ2-3; d_gene: .; CDR3aa: CASSSHWTANTDTQYF; CDR3nt: TGTGCCAGCAGCTCACACTGGACAGCCAACACAGATACGCAGTATTTT
abundance: .; len: 15; v_gene: TRBV27; j_gene: TRBJ2-1; d_gene: TRBD1; CDR3aa: CASRTQGATYNEQFF; CDR3nt: TGTGCCAGCAGAACCCAGGGGGCGACCTACAATGAGCAGTTCTTC
abundance: .; len: 13; v_gene: TRBV27; j_gene: TRBJ1-1; d_gene: TRBD1; CDR3aa: CASSSGQYTEAFF; CDR3nt: TGTGCCAGCAGTTCGGGACAGTACACTGAAGCTTTCTTT
abundance: once; len: 16; v_gene: TRBV7-6; j_gene: TRBJ2-3; d_gene: .; CDR3aa: CASSLGGLYGTDTQYF; CDR3nt: TGTGCCAGCAGCTTAGGAGGACTATACGGGACAGATACGCAGTATTTT
abundance: .; len: 16; v_gene: TRBV5-1; j_gene: TRBJ2-5; d_gene: TRBD2; CDR3aa: CASSAISMRGQETQYF; CDR3nt: TGCGCCAGCAGCGCCATTTCTATGCGGGGGCAAGAGACCCAGTACTTC
abundance: .; len: 12; v_gene: TRBV7-9; j_gene: TRBJ1-1; d_gene: .; CDR3aa: CASSLAGRDAFF; CDR3nt: TGTGCCAGCAGCTTGGCGGGACGGGATGCTTTCTTT
abundance: .; len: 15; v_gene: TRBV4-1; j_gene: TRBJ2-1; d_gene: TRBD2; CDR3aa: CASSHRTSSSNEQFF; CDR3nt: TGCGCCAGCAGCCACCGGACTAGCAGTTCCAATGAGCAGTTCTTC
abundance: .; len: 15; v_gene: TRBV5-5; j_gene: TRBJ1-5; d_gene: .; CDR3aa: CASSLAPGGNQPQHF; CDR3nt: TGTGCCAGCAGCTTGGCACCCGGGGGCAATCAGCCCCAGCATTTT
abundance: .; len: 15; v_gene: TRBV19; j_gene: TRBJ1-5; d_gene: TRBD1; CDR3aa: CASSPGTEPNQPQHF; CDR3nt: TGTGCCAGTAGTCCAGGGACAGAACCCAATCAGCCCCAGCATTTT
abundance: .; len: 11; v_gene: TRBV28; j_gene: TRBJ1-1; d_gene: .; CDR3aa: CASSFRTEAFF; CDR3nt: TGTGCCAGCAGCTTTCGTACTGAAGCTTTCTTT
abundance: .; len: 14; v_gene: TRBV7-9; j_gene: TRBJ1-1; d_gene: TRBD1; CDR3aa: CASSLDRGLTEAFF; CDR3nt: TGTGCCAGCAGCTTGGACAGGGGGCTCACTGAAGCTTTCTTT
abundance: .; len: 13; v_gene: TRBV11-3; j_gene: TRBJ2-5; d_gene: .; CDR3aa: CASSRTDEETQYF; CDR3nt: TGTGCCAGCAGCCGGACAGATGAAGAGACCCAGTACTTC
abundance: .; len: 15; v_gene: TRBV7-9; j_gene: TRBJ1-5; d_gene: TRBD1; CDR3aa: CASSLGGQDDQPQHF; CDR3nt: TGTGCCAGCAGCTTAGGCGGACAGGACGATCAGCCCCAGCATTTT
abundance: .; len: 14; v_gene: TRBV18; j_gene: TRBJ1-1; d_gene: .; CDR3aa: CASSPPTVNTEAFF; CDR3nt: TGTGCCAGCTCACCCCCGACAGTGAACACTGAAGCTTTCTTT